The following is a TCR beta chain sequence with its context. This clonotype was detected only a few times. No cognate antigen has been identified for it. No much larger clone exists at a distance of one base, and base qualities are not known. From a lookup of the germline V gene, CDR1 and CDR2 are SGHRS and YFSETQ. From the cysteine through the phenylalanine, the CDR3 covers 15 amino acids. Kept here is only the CDR3 DNA, which spans 45 bases and is read in frame from base 1. Relative to germline, V is missing 4 bases and J is missing 7 bases, with 13 bases of the junction outside any gene match. The protocol used for the library was 5' RACE. Sequencing was performed on an Illumina HiSeq 2000. Template switching introduced a universal primer binding site; the final cDNA contained a unique molecular identifier, enabling accurate counting of TCR cDNA molecules. First-strand cDNA for TCR alpha and beta chains was synthesized from specific primers in the conserved constant-segment region. To control for contamination, each cDNA library was double barcoded with a SMART-Mk sample barcode plus Illumina barcodes. TruSeq adapter sequences, together with Illumina sample barcodes, were added in two successive PCR steps. The TCR alpha and beta cDNA libraries were sequenced on the Illumina HiSeq platform using custom primers. Regarding the original processing steps: MiGEC was used to process raw reads and extract unique molecular identifiers, and MiXCR was used to find CDR3 positions. For each individual, recombination models were inferred using an EM algorithm with the repgenHMM and IGoR tools. Shared clonotype analysis was performed with the tcR package in R, normalizing sharing by the product of cloneset sizes. To study raw recombination without the effects of thymic and clonal selection, out-of-frame nonproductive sequences were analyzed. Clones were called with MiXCR by TCRdb after fastp trimmed the public reads at Q25, and only in-frame beta chains were retained. Each CDR3 protein appears once, grouped with its most common genes and DNA. These V and J calls rely on TCRdb rather than the paper's analysis. Recorded for this sample are around 1.7 million distinct CDR3 sequences; under 35% of them occurred a single time. In total, the top ten clones hold roughly 0.3% of the sample.

Every donor in the study was a healthy Caucasian. The sample originates from a study of identical twins (dated by TCRdb to about 2016). Regarding the complete study: TCR alpha and beta repertoires from monozygotic twins, unrelated adults of various ages and cord blood were deep-sequenced to test whether fetal clonotypes persist. To rule out contamination, the twin experiments were replicated at different times with different library preparation protocols.

The full study reports these points: Abundant cord blood beta clonotypes carried fewer insertions; young adult naive repertoires showed a weaker similar trend, while memory repertoires showed none. Recombination models systematically underestimated out-of-frame TCR alpha sharing in monozygotic twins but agreed with sharing between unrelated individuals. Because the same donors could not be followed over many years, conclusions were based on cross-sectional statistical analysis. A weaker excess of twin sharing was found in beta out-of-frame sequences because the signal-to-noise ratio was lowered by fewer shared sequences. Out-of-frame TCR alpha sequences shared between twins showed an excess of low generation-probability sequences compared with coincidental sharing between unrelated individuals. Zero-insertion analyses could be partly confounded by invariant T cells such as MAIT and iNKT, although diverse VJ usage argued against such confounding for most clonotypes.

Sequenced sample: cord blood. The sequence came from a newborn girl in good health. This receptor chain uses TRBV5-1 and TRBJ2-7, with 8 central nucleotides matching TRBD1. CDR3 sequence: CASSLRTGLLEEQYF. The nucleotide sequence is given as TGCGCCAGCAGCCTAAGGACAGGGTTATTGGAAGAGCAGTACTTC.